This T cell receptor beta chain was sequenced in a study of T cells in Graves' hyperthyroidism and ophthalmopathy. Study outcomes and limitations: Blood samples included most of the expanded thyroid clonotypes exceeding 0.001.

A note on this clonotype: Its specificity is unknown.

There were TCR beta CDR3 regions amplified from RNA transcripts. A set of HTBI primers served as the primers for a first-round RT-PCR of the TCR CDR3. Each CDR3 protein is one row after TCRdb ran MiXCR on the multiplex PCR reads. The data show some 510,000 distinct CDR3 sequences, 46% seen once. This CDR3 has 15 amino acids. Germline V gives CDR1 SEHNR, CDR2 FQNEAQ (reference sequence). The junction had 8 bases not matched to a gene; V was cut back by 5 bases and J by 4 bases. The chain carries TRBV7-9 and TRBJ1-5, with 7 bases fitting TRBD1. The sequence derives from a woman between 18 and 29 years old with Graves' hyperthyroidism. Sequencing input: peripheral blood or thyroid tissue (not recorded which). The CDR3, as DNA: TGTGCCAGCAGCCCCCCGGGACAGATGAATCAGCCCCAGCATTTT. Protein sequence: CASSPPGQMNQPQHF.